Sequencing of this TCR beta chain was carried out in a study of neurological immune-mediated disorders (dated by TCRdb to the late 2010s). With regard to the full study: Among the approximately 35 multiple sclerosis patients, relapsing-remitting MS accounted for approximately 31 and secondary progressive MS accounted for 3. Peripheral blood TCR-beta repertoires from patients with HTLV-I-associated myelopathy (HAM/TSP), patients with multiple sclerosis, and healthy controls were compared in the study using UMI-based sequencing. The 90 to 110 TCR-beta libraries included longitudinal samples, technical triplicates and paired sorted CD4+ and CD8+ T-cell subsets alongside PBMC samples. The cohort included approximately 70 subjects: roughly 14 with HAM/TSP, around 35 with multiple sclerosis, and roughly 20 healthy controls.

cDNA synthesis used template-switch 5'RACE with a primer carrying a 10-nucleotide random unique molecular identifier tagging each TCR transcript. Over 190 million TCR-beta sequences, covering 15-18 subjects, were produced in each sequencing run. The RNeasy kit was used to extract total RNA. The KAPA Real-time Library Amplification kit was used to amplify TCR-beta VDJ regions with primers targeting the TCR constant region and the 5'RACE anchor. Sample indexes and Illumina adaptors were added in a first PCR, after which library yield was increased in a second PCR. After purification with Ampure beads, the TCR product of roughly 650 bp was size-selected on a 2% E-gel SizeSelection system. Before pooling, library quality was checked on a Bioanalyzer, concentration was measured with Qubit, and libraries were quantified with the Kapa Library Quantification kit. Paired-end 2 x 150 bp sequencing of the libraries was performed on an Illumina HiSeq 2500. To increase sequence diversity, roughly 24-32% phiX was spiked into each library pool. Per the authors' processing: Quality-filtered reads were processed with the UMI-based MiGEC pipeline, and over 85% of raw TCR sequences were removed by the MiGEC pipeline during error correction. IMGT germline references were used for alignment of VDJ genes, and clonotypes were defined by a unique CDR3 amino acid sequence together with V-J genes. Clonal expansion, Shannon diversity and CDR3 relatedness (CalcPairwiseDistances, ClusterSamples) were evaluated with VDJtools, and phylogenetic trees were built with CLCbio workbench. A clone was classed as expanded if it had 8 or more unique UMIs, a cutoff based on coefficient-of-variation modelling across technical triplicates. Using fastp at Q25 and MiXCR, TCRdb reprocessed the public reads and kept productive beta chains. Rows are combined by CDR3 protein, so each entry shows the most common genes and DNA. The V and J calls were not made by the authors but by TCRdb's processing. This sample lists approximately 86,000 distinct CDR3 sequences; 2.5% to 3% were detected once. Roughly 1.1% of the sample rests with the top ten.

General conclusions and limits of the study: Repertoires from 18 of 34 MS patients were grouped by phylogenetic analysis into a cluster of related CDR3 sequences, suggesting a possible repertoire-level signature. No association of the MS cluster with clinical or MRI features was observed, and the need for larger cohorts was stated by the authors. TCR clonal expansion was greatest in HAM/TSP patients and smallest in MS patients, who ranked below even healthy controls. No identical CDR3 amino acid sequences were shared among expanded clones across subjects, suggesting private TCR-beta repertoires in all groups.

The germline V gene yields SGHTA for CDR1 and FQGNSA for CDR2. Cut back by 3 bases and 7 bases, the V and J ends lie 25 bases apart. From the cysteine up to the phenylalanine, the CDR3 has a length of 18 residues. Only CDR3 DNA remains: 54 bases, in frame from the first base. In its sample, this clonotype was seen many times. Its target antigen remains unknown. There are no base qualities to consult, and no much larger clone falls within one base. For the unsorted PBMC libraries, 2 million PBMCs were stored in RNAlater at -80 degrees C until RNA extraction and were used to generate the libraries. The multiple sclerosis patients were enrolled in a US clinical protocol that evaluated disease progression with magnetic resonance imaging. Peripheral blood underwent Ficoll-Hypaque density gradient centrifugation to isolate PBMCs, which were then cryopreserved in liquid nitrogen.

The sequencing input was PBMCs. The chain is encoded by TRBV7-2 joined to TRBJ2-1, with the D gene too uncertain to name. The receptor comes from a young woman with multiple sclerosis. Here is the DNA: TGTGCCAGCAGCTTCATAGTCTTGACGGCTTCCCCCGATAATGAGCAGTTCTTC. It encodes CASSFIVLTASPDNEQFF.